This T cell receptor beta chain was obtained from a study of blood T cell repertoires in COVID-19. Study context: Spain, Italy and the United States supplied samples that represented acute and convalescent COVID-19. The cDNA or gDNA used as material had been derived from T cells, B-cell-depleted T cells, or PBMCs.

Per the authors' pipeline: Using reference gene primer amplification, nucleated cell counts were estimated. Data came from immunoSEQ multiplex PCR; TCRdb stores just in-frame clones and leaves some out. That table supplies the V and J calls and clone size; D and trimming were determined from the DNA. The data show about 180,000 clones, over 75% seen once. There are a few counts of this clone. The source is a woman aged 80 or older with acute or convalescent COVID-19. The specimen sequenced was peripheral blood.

CDR3 residues: CASSGRGEQFF. DNA for the CDR3: TGTGCCAGCAGTGGGCGGGGTGAGCAGTTCTTC. The chain is built from TRBV2 and TRBJ2-1, with D possibly being TRBD2 (6 bases). From germline, CDR1 is SNHLY and CDR2 FYNNEI. This CDR3 region has 11 residues. Trimming cost V 4 bases and J 9 bases, with 7 bases left between them.